The following is a T cell receptor (beta chain) sequence with its context. Its antigen is not identified. These data are taken from a study of CD8 T cell repertoires and HIV-1 epitope variants. Study summary: Equal numbers of autologous T cell-negative cells presented antigen to enriched T cells. Overall study findings and caveats: Eight to ten TCR beta clonotypes were antigen-specific, 5 to 7 apparently recognizing autologous or escape variants.

Survey-depth immunoSEQ sequencing covered TCR beta CDR3 regions. Sequenced by immunoSEQ multiplex PCR; TCRdb stores in-frame clones only, minus some. This sample has more than 6,500 clones; over 55% occur once, and the top ten carry approximately 39%. This CDR3 contains 13 residues. Germline V gives CDR1 PRHDT, CDR2 FYEKMQ (reference sequence). The V and J ends lost 7 bases and 4 bases, in that order; junction bases with no gene match: 7. V usage is TRBV13 and J usage is TRBJ2-7; 7 bases are shared with TRBD2. The receptor was derived from a male donor with HIV. The sample taken for sequencing was cultured CD8+ T cells derived from PBMCs. This CDR3 is CASTKQRGYEQYF. The CDR3 bases are TGTGCCAGCACGAAACAGCGGGGTTACGAGCAGTACTTC.